What follows are 21 T cell receptor beta chains derived from one specimen sequenced in a study of T cell repertoires in cytomegalovirus infection. TCRdb re-derived calls from the reads in MiXCR, one entry per CDR3 protein. The data contain some 170,000 distinct CDR3 sequences, roughly 17% of them singletons. The material sequenced was CD8+ T cells from PBMCs. The receptors stem from a human donor in good health (CMV status not recorded). Some clones in this sample may be carry-over from other donors' samples.

This clonotype showed up just a few times. The chain is built from TRBV7-9 and TRBJ1-5; D not resolved. This CDR3 contains 17 residues. Germline V gene data show CDR1 as SEHNR and CDR2 as FQNEAQ (reference sequence). The ends were cut back, 1 base at V and 5 bases at J, with 18 bases in the middle. CDR3 sequence (DNA): TGTGCCAGCAGCTTAGTTGGCAAGATAGGGTTTGATCAGCCCCAGCATTTT. Residues: CASSLVGKIGFDQPQHF.

The rearrangement links TRBV4-3 to TRBJ2-1, with TRBD2 identical over 10 bases. This CDR3 has 16 residues. With V trimmed by 5 bases and J by 7 bases, 11 bases remained unmatched. Germline values: CDR1 LGHNA, CDR2 YSLEER. CDR3 protein: CASSRTSGALENEQFF. The CDR3 DNA is TGCGCCAGCAGCAGAACTAGCGGGGCTTTAGAGAATGAGCAGTTCTTC.

The chain carries TRBV6-2 or TRBV6-3 and TRBJ2-7, with a possible D match to TRBD1 (5 bases). CDR1 MNHEY and CDR2 SVGEGT come from the germline V gene. This CDR3 has 16 amino acids. V was pared by 2 bases and J by 1 base, with 15 bases between. Written as DNA, the CDR3 is TGTGCCAGCAGTTACGGTGACAGAACTCCTTCCTACGAGCAGTACTTC. As protein: CASSYGDRTPSYEQYF.

The CDR3 protein is CASSDLGTQYF. Here the CDR3 DNA reads TGTGCCAGCAGTGATCTTGGGACCCAGTACTTC. The chain recombines TRBV28 with TRBJ2-5; D gene uncertain. The V gene's germline CDR1 is MDHEN and CDR2 SYDVKM. The V gene lost 5 bases and the J gene lost 7 bases, with 8 bases spanning the gap. This CDR3 is built from 11 residues.

The chain is built from TRBV9 and TRBJ2-2; 10 bases are a match to TRBD1. Trimming cost V 3 bases and J 5 bases; bases outside gene matches: 7. CDR1 is SGDLS, CDR2 YYNGEE, per germline. The CDR3 extends over 16 amino acids. The CDR3 DNA reads as TGTGCCAGCAGCGGGACGGGGACAGGGGTTACCGGGGAGCTGTTTTTT. Its translation is CASSGTGTGVTGELFF.

This clonotype was counted once. The chain uses TRBV28 and TRBJ1-4, with no clear D. This CDR3 has 16 amino acids. Germline CDR1 reads MDHEN; CDR2 reads SYDVKM. The ends were cut back, 2 bases at V and 8 bases at J, with 18 bases in the middle. CDR3 sequence: CASSLERRQAAEKLFF. In DNA, the CDR3 is TGTGCCAGCAGTTTAGAGAGGCGGCAGGCGGCCGAAAAACTGTTTTTT.

The rearrangement links TRBV5-1 to TRBJ2-7; D perhaps matches TRBD1 (6 bases). The V end was cut by 5 bases, the J end by 2 bases, with 11 bases between. Per the germline V gene, CDR1 is SGHRS and CDR2 is YFSETQ. The CDR3 totals 13 residues. The CDR3 loop reads CASRKGQPYEQYF. CDR3 bases: TGCGCCAGCAGAAAAGGACAGCCCTACGAGCAGTACTTC.

This rearrangement joins TRBV9 to TRBJ2-7, with TRBD2 identical over 12 bases. This CDR3 is 15 amino acids long. Germline V gene lookup returns CDR1 SGDLS and CDR2 YYNGEE. Losses at the gene ends were 7 bases for V and 0 bases for J; bases not matched to a gene: 5. The CDR3 here is CASGPSGGASYEQYF. In DNA, the CDR3 is TGTGCCAGCGGACCTAGCGGGGGGGCCTCCTACGAGCAGTACTTC.

This clonotype was detected a few times. The rearrangement joins TRBV24-1 to TRBJ1-5; D not certain. Trimming removed 3 bases from V and 0 bases from J, with 5 bases in between. This CDR3 has 14 residues. Per the germline V gene, CDR1 is KGHDR and CDR2 is SFDVKD. The CDR3, as DNA: TGTGCCACCAGTGATCTCGATAGCAATCAGCCCCAGCATTTT. Translated: CATSDLDSNQPQHF.

J is TRBJ2-1 and V is TRBV7-8; D is perhaps TRBD2 (6 bases). From germline, CDR1 is SGHVS and CDR2 FQNEAQ. The CDR3 spans 18 residues. The V end lost 4 bases, the J end lost 4 bases, and 23 bases lay between the germline ends. The CDR3 DNA reads TGTGCCAGCAGCTCTTCGCCGGGAGAATCGATCGATTACAATGAGCAGTTCTTC. Translating it yields CASSSSPGESIDYNEQFF.

Details on this clonotype: At one end, the junction sequence differs from germline, possibly due to a read error. The chain is built from TRBV7-2 and TRBJ1-4; D is uncertain. The CDR3 is made up of 18 amino acids. Germline CDR1 reads SGHTA; CDR2 reads FQGNSA. DNA of the CDR3: TGTGCCAGCAGCTTGTATCCGCTAGACACGGTCGGGGATGACAAACTGTTTTTT. As protein: CASSLYPLDTVGDDKLFF. Complete variable domain (other parts from reference TRBV7-2 and TRBJ1-4): GAGVSQSPSNKVTEKGKDVELRCDPISGHTALYWYRQSLGQGLEFLIYFQGNSAPDKSGLPSDRFSAERTGGSVSTLTIQRTQQEDSAVYLCASSLYPLDTVGDDKLFFGSGTQLSVL.

This clonotype was counted between two and nine times. This rearrangement joins TRBV11-2 to TRBJ1-5; a possible D gene is TRBD1 (6 bases). Trimming took 5 bases from V and 4 from J, leaving 15 bases between them. The CDR3 is made up of 15 amino acids. Germline assignment: CDR1 SGHAT and CDR2 FQNNGV. In DNA form, the CDR3 reads TGTGCCAGCAGCCGAGAGGACAGCCAGAATCAGCCCCAGCATTTT. It is translated as CASSREDSQNQPQHF.

This clonotype came up many times. The chain recombines TRBV7-2 with TRBJ2-1, with TRBD2 matching 8 bases. J was trimmed by 8 bases and V by 5 bases; bases with no gene match: 11. Germline CDR1 is SGHTA and CDR2 is FQGNSA. The CDR3 has 15 residues. CDR3 in DNA: TGTGCCAGCAGCCCCGGGGGGGCTAGTTTCCATGAGCAGTTCTTC. Protein product: CASSPGGASFHEQFF.

This clonotype was counted at least ten times. V usage is TRBV7-4 and J usage is TRBJ1-1; D perhaps matches TRBD1 (5 bases). The ends were cut back, 5 bases at V and 1 base at J, with 14 bases in the middle. Germline CDR1 reads SGHVT; CDR2 reads SQSDAQ. The CDR3 extends over 15 amino acids. CDR3 in amino acids: CASSLLGAPNTEAFF. The CDR3 region has the DNA TGTGCCAGCAGCCTACTAGGGGCCCCGAACACTGAAGCTTTCTTT.

Only a few counts were recorded for this clonotype. The chain combines TRBV7-9 with TRBJ2-2, with a weak D call TRBD2 (6 bases). The germline gives CDR1 SEHNR, CDR2 FQNEAQ (reference sequence). Trimming shortened V by 8 bases and J by 4 bases, and 14 bases separated the two germline ends. This CDR3 has 14 amino acids. The CDR3 region is CASGGPEGTGELFF. The CDR3 DNA reads as TGTGCCAGCGGAGGGCCAGAGGGCACCGGGGAGCTGTTTTTT.

This chain links TRBV13 with TRBJ2-1, with 8 positions matching TRBD2. The CDR3 is 13 amino acids. Germline V gene data show CDR1 as PRHDT and CDR2 as FYEKMQ (reference sequence). The ends lost 5 bases at V and 13 bases at J; junction bases unmatched: 10. The CDR3 DNA follows: TGTGCCAGCAGCCCCACGGATGGGACTAGTCAGTTCTTC. Amino acids: CASSPTDGTSQFF.

This clonotype was seen a handful of times. This chain links TRBV6-2 or TRBV6-3 with TRBJ2-6; maybe TRBD1 (5 bases). The ends were cut back, 7 bases at V and 0 bases at J, with 10 bases in the middle. The CDR3 totals 15 residues. From germline, CDR1 is MNHEY and CDR2 SVGEGT. Here the CDR3 reads CASNPGFSGANVLTF. In DNA, the CDR3 is TGTGCCAGCAACCCAGGGTTCTCTGGGGCCAACGTCCTGACTTTC.

This CDR3 is CASSYSAGLAARDEQFF. The CDR3 region has the DNA TGTGCCAGCAGTTACTCTGCGGGACTAGCGGCCCGGGATGAGCAGTTCTTC. This chain links TRBV6-6 with TRBJ2-1; 11 bases fit TRBD2. Germline V gives CDR1 MNHNY, CDR2 SVGAGI (reference sequence). This CDR3 is 17 amino acids long. Trimming at V came to 0 bases and at J to 8 bases, leaving 9 bases not matched to a gene.

This clonotype was seen more than once but under ten times. The chain carries TRBV18 and TRBJ1-3, with D unresolved. CDR3 length: 12 amino acids. Trimming pared 4 bases from V and 10 bases from J, leaving 11 bases between. Looked up from germline, CDR1 is KGHSH and CDR2 is LQKENI. CDR3: CASSLDPGTIYF. The CDR3 DNA is TGTGCCAGCTCACTGGATCCCGGAACCATATATTTT.

This clonotype has more than one count but fewer than ten. V gene TRBV6-6 combines with J gene TRBJ2-1, with 11 bases identical to TRBD2. Germline V gives CDR1 MNHNY, CDR2 SVGAGI (reference sequence). The V gene end was trimmed by 6 bases and the J gene end by 8 bases; junction bases not matched to a gene: 6. CDR3 length: 14 amino acids. The CDR3 DNA sequence: TGTGCCAGCAGCTTTACTAGCGGGGGCGATGAGCAGTTCTTC. Encoded protein: CASSFTSGGDEQFF.

The chain employs TRBV20-1 and TRBJ2-5; maybe TRBD1 (6 bases). Trimming removed 0 bases at V and 3 bases at J, with 20 bases between. CDR1 and CDR2 from the germline V gene are DFQATT and SNEGSKA (reference sequence). CDR3 length: 17 amino acids. The CDR3 reads CSARDPPQGAREETQYF. CDR3 in DNA: TGCAGTGCTAGAGACCCTCCACAGGGCGCGCGGGAAGAGACCCAGTACTTC.